The following is a TCR beta chain sequence with its context. The specificity of this receptor is unknown. No per-base quality is available; no much larger clone lies one base away. The data were obtained in a study of multiple sclerosis patients with progressive multifocal leukoencephalopathy (dated by TCRdb to 2018 to 2020). About the study as a whole: Peripheral T and B cells were examined in MS patients who developed PML (4 under natalizumab, 1 after alemtuzumab) and in treated patients who did not develop PML. From before therapy, through 6 and 12 months, up to PML onset, two natalizumab-treated patients who later developed PML were tracked longitudinally. The goal was to find JC virus-specific or public T-cell expansions that arose at the time of PML onset.

Amplification of TRB CDR3 regions from genomic DNA was performed at survey-level depth using the immunoSEQ two-step multiplex PCR. Synthetic inline TR CDR3 controls covering all V-J pairings were spiked into each PCR so that template counts could be estimated and amplification bias removed. Reads were processed so that amplification and sequencing bias were reduced, and quantification was performed against synthetic TR CDR3 analogs. In the original analysis: In ImmunoSEQ Analyzer, raw data were processed so that out-of-frame sequences and CDR3s with stop codons were removed, with gene names following IMGT nomenclature. Repertoire diversity was summarized as normalized Shannon entropy, defined as 1 minus Pielou's evenness. Only TRB sequences sharing the V gene, the J gene and the CDR3 were counted as identical. Public PML clonotypes were defined as CDR3s shared by two or more PML-onset samples but absent from earlier samples, from controls, and from public databases. CDR3 amino acid composition by position was analyzed with Skylign using the observed count method. TCRdb holds this immuneACCESS table with in-frame rearrangements only. Some clones are missing; in checked studies, unresolved V genes explain under half, and the rest has no known cause. That table gives V, J and clone size, and the DNA gave D and trimming. The sample data list approximately 29,000 clones, and more than 70% of these were observed just once. The ten largest clonotypes hold 9.5% to 15% of the sample.

The time point label, read with the paper, signifies: time of PML onset. The treatment or condition label here, explained by the study, means: on natalizumab therapy at sampling. Diagnosis of PML was based on clinical and MRI findings and confirmed by finding JC virus DNA in cerebrospinal fluid. In the natalizumab-treated patients, PML developed after between roughly 15 and 60 months of natalizumab therapy. Interferon beta had previously been received by all listed patients, and all PML patients were female. T3 blood samples were collected at the time of PML onset. Ficoll-Hypaque density gradient centrifugation was used to isolate peripheral blood mononuclear cells. On the study overall, not on this receptor specifically: TRB clones with frequency above 0.5% were observed only in PML patients, but the clones expanded at PML onset were found to be already present before and during natalizumab therapy. Only peripheral blood was analyzed, although cerebrospinal fluid or brain lymphocytes might be more informative for natalizumab-associated PML. When PML developed, no shared TRBV or TRBJ gene usage and no preferred TRBV-TRBJ pairings were found. Because of the small, descriptive cohort, whether findings reflect JC virus infection or general immunocompromise remained unclear. In most PML patients, lower normalized Shannon entropy suggested less diverse TRB repertoires, while the natalizumab-treated controls had values close to 1.

V gives up 5 bases and J gives up 1 base, and the segment between their germline ends measures 8 bases. Spanning cysteine to phenylalanine, the CDR3 consists of 13 amino acids. The read is trimmed to its CDR3 DNA, 39 bases read in frame from base 1. The germline V gene supplies CDR1 WSHSY and CDR2 SAAADI. The source was PBMCs, collected from a patient treated with natalizumab. The sequence came from a woman aged 30 to 39 with progressive multifocal leukoencephalopathy. The V and J genes are TRBV10-2 and TRBJ1-1, with an unclear D gene assignment. The CDR3 sequence is CASSPTANTEAFF. The nucleotide sequence is given as TGCGCCAGCAGTCCTACAGCGAACACTGAAGCTTTCTTT.